This paragraph covers one T cell receptor (beta chain) sequence. The data originate from a study of OX40 agonist ivuxolimab in advanced cancers. Profiled with immunoSEQ multiplex PCR; TCRdb holds only in-frame clones, not every one. The data contain some 100,000 clones, just over 85% of them singletons. The V segment lost 1 base and the J segment 5 bases; nucleotides outside the gene matches: 3. Germline assignment: CDR1 PRHDT and CDR2 FYEKMQ (reference sequence). The CDR3 covers 14 residues. V usage is TRBV13 and J usage is TRBJ2-5; the match to TRBD2 covers 8 bases. The receptor's source is an adult with an advanced solid tumor such as melanoma, head and neck, liver or kidney cancer. The sample was CD4+ or CD8+ T cells sorted from blood, taken in a trial of the OX40 agonist ivuxolimab. In nucleotides, the CDR3 is TGTGCCAGCAGCTTAGCGGGCGGGAGGGAGACCCAGTACTTC. This codes for CASSLAGGRETQYF.